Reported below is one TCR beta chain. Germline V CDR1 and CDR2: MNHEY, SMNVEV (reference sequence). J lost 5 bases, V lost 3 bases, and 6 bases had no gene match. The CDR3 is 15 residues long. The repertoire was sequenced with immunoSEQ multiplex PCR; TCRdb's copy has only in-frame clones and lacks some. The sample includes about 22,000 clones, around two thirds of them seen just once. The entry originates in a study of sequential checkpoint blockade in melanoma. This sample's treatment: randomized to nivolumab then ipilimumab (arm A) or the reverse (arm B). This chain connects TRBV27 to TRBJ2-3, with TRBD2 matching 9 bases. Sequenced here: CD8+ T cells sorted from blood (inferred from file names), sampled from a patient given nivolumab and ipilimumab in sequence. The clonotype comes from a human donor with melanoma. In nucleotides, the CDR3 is TGTGCCAGCAGTTTTGGCGGGGGGGCTGGAGATACGCAGTATTTT. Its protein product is CASSFGGGAGDTQYF.